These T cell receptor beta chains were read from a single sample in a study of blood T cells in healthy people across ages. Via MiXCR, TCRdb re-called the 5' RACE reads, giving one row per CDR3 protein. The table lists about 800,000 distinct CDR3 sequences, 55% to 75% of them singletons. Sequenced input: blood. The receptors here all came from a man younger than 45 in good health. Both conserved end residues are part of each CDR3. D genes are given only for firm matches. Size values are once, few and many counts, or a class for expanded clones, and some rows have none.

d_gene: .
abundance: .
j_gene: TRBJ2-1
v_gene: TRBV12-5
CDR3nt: TGTGCTAGTTGCAGCACAGTAAACAATGAGCAGTTCTTC
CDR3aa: CASCSTVNNEQFF

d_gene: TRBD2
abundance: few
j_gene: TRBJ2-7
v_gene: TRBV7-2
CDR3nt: TGTGCCAGCAGCTTAGCGGCGGGAGGGTCTCCCCACGAGCAGTACTTC
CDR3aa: CASSLAAGGSPHEQYF

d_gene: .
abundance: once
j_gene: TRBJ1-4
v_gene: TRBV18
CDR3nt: TGTGCCAGCTCACCACCCGGAAATACTAATGAAAAACTGTTTTTT
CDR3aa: CASSPPGNTNEKLFF

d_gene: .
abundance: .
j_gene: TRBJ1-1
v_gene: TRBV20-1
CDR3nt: TGCAGTGCTACGTCAATCAATGGGGGCAACACTGAAGCTTTCTTT
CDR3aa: CSATSINGGNTEAFF

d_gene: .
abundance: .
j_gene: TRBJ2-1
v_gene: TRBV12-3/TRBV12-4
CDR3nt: TGTGCCAGCAGTTTCGCGGGGAGAAGTTACAATGAGCAGTTCTTC
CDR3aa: CASSFAGRSYNEQFF

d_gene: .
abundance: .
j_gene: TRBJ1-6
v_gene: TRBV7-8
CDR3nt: TGTGCCAGCAGCTTAGAAAGGGACGGGTCACCCCTCCACTTT
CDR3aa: CASSLERDGSPLHF

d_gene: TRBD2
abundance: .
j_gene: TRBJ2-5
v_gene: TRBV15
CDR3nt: TGTGCCACCAGCAGAGCGGGGGGCCAAGAGACCCAGTACTTC
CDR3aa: CATSRAGGQETQYF

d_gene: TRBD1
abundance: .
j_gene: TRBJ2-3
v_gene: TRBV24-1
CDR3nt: TGTGCCTCCGAAGGACAGGGCACAGATACGCAGTATTTT
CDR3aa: CASEGQGTDTQYF

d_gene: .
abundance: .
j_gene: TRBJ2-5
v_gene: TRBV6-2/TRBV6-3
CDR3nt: TGTGCCAGCTCCGGTGGGAGCCAAAGTTACCAAGAGACCCAGTACTTC
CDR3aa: CASSGGSQSYQETQYF

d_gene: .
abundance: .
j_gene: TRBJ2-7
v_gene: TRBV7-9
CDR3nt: TGTGCCAGCAGCCCCGACACAGGTATTGGGGAGCAGTACTTC
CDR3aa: CASSPDTGIGEQYF

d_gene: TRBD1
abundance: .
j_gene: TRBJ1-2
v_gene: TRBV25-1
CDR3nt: TGTGCCAGCTTCGGACAGGGGGTGAGGTATGGCTACACCTTC
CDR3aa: CASFGQGVRYGYTF

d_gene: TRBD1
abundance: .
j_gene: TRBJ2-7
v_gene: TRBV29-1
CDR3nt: TGCAGCGTTGAGGGGACAGGGGGCGACTACGAGCAGTACTTC
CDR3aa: CSVEGTGGDYEQYF

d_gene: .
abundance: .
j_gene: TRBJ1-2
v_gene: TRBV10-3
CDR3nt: TGTGCCTCTTCATGGGCAGCCGATGGCTACACCTTC
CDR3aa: CASSWAADGYTF

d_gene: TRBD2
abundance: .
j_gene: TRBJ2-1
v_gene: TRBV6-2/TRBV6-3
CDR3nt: TGTGCCAGCAGCCCTAGCGGGAAAGGGAACAATGAGCAGTTCTTC
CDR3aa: CASSPSGKGNNEQFF

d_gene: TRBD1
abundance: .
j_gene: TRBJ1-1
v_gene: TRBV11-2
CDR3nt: TGTGCCAGCAGCCCTGACCCTCCCTTTTGGGGGACAGAGGAACACACTGAAGCTTTCTTT
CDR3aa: CASSPDPPFWGTEEHTEAFF

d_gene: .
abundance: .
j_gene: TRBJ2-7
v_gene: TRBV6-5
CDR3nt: TGTGCCAGCAGGGGGGAGGCCACCCACGAGCAGTACTTC
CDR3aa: CASRGEATHEQYF

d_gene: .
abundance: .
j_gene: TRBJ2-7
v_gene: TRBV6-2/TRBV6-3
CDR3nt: TGTGCCAGCGGTACCCTCTCCCGTGCTGGGGTCCACGAGCAGTACTTC
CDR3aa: CASGTLSRAGVHEQYF

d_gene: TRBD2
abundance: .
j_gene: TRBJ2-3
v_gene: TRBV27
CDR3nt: TGTGCCAGCAGTTTATTAGGGACTAGCGGGGCCACAGATACGCAGTATTTT
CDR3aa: CASSLLGTSGATDTQYF

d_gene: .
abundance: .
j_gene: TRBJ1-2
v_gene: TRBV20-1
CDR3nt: TGCAGTGCTAGTCTTCCAGTCTGGGGCTACACCTTC
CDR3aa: CSASLPVWGYTF

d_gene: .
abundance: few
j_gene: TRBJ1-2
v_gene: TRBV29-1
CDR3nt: TGCAGCGTTGCCGAGTTCGACACGGGATATGGCTACACCTTC
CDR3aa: CSVAEFDTGYGYTF

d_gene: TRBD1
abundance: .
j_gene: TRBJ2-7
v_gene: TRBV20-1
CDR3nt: TGCAGTGCTAGAGACCCGGGGACAGGGGCCTACGAGCAGTACTTC
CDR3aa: CSARDPGTGAYEQYF

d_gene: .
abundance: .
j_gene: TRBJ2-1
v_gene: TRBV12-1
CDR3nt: TGTGCCAGCAGCCAGGGGGACACCCCCAAAAATGAGCAGTTCTTC
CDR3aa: CASSQGDTPKNEQFF

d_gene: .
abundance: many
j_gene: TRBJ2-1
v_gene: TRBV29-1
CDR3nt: TGCAGCGTCCGGAGGGGATCCTACAATGAGCAGTTCTTC
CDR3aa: CSVRRGSYNEQFF

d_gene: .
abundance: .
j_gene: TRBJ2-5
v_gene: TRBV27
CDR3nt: TGTGCCAGCAGTAAGTGGGCTGATGAGCAGTACTTC
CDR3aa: CASSKWADEQYF

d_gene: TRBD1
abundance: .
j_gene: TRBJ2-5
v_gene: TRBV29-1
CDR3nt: TGCAGCGTTGAAGATCCCCGGACAGGCCTCGGGGAGACCCAGTACTTC
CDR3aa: CSVEDPRTGLGETQYF

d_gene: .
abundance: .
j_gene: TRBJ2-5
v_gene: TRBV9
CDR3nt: TGTGCCAGCAGCGTTAGATCTGGTGGAGAGACCCAGTACTTC
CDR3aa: CASSVRSGGETQYF

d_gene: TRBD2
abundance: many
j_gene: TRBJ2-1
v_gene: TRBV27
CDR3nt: TGTGCCAGCAGTTTATCCACTAGCGCATACAATGAGCAGTTCTTC
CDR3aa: CASSLSTSAYNEQFF

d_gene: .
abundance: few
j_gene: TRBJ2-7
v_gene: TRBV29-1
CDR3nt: TGCAGCGTTGAAGGGGGGTTTGGGTCAATGAACTACGAGCAGTACTTC
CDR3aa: CSVEGGFGSMNYEQYF

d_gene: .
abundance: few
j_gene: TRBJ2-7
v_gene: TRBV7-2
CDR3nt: TGTGCCAGCAGCTTAGGGGTCTCCAGCTCCTACGAGCAGTACTTC
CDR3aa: CASSLGVSSSYEQYF

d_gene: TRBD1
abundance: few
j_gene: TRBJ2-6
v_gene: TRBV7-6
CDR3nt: TGTGCCAGCAGCTCGAGAACGGGAGAAGACAGGGGCCTGTCTGGGGCCAACGTCCTGACTTTC
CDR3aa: CASSSRTGEDRGLSGANVLTF

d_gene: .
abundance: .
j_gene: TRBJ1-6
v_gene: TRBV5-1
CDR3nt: TGCGCCAGCAGCTTGGGTGAGAGCTCCTATAATTCACCCCTCCACTTT
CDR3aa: CASSLGESSYNSPLHF

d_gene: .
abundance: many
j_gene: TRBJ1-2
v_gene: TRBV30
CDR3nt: TGTGCCTGGAGTTACCAGACCGAGAAGTTATACACCTTC
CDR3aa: CAWSYQTEKLYTF

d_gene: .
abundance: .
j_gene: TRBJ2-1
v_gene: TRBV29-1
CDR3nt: TGCAGCGTTGACAGGGAGGCCAATGAGCAGTTCTTC
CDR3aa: CSVDREANEQFF

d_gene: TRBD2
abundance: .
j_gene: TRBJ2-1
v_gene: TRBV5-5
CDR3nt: TGTGCCAGCAGCTTTACTCTAGCGGGAGGAAATGAGCAGTTCTTC
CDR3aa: CASSFTLAGGNEQFF